The 8 T cell receptor beta chains presented below share a single source sample, sequenced in a study of TIL therapy for anti-PD-1-resistant metastatic lung cancer. This was the immunoSEQ v3 assay. Some clones are missing from TCRdb's copy, which holds only in-frame ones; the method was immunoSEQ multiplex PCR. The data show roughly 11,000 clones, with approximately 80% seen just once and 10% held by the top ten. Regarding time point: pre-treatment sample, taken before nivolumab and TIL therapy. The specimen was blood, collected at baseline. The receptors shown here come from a person aged 25-85 years with non-small cell lung cancer.

This clone has a single count. This chain joins TRBV6-5 and TRBJ2-1; tentative D call: TRBD2 (6 bases). Germline V gene lookup returns CDR1 MNHEY and CDR2 SVGAGI. The CDR3 is 14 residues long. V was pared by 5 bases and J by 5 bases, with 13 bases between. CDR3 DNA sequence: TGTGCCAGCAGTCGTTATAGCGGACACAATGAGCAGTTCTTC. The encoded protein is CASSRYSGHNEQFF.

The gene calls are TRBV27 and TRBJ1-2, with D unresolved. Germline V lookup: CDR1 MNHEY, CDR2 SMNVEV (reference sequence). Trimming cost V 8 bases and J 8 bases, with 21 bases left between them. The CDR3 has 14 residues. As DNA, the CDR3 is TGTGCCAGCTCCCCCGGGAACCCACCGGTAGGCTACACCTTC. Translation gives CASSPGNPPVGYTF.

This chain links TRBV5-4 with TRBJ2-5, with 15 nucleotides matching TRBD2. Matching the DNA end better, TRBJ2-7 makes the J call doubtful. This CDR3 is built from 16 residues. CDR1 and CDR2 from the germline V gene are SGHNT and YYREEE (reference sequence). The CDR3 here is CASSPGGTSGRYEQYF. As DNA, the CDR3 is TGTGCCAGCTCCCCCGGCGGGACTAGCGGGAGGTACGAGCAGTACTTC.

The gene calls are TRBV30 and TRBJ1-5; D call uncertain. Per germline, CDR1 GTSNPN and CDR2 SVGIG (reference sequence). The CDR3 totals 14 residues. V was trimmed by 0 bases and J by 4 bases, leaving 10 bases between them. The CDR3 region has the DNA TGTGCCTGGAGTGTTTGGGGAGGGAATCAGCCCCAGCATTTT. It is translated as CAWSVWGGNQPQHF.

This sequence joins TRBV12-5 and TRBJ1-5; 8 nucleotides align to TRBD1. The CDR3 consists of 18 residues. The V gene end was trimmed by 2 bases and the J gene end by 2 bases; junction bases not matched to a gene: 11. The germline CDR1 and CDR2 sequences are LGHNT and FRNRAP. The CDR3 DNA reads as TGTGCTAGTGGTTTGCCACAGGGGGTAGGTCGTGGCAATCAGCCCCAGCATTTT. Translated: CASGLPQGVGRGNQPQHF.

J is TRBJ1-2 and V is TRBV18, with a weak D call TRBD1 (6 bases). Between the trimmed V and J ends, which lost 5 bases and 3 bases, there was a span of 16 bases. The CDR3 is 15 amino acids. Germline-derived CDR1 and CDR2 are KGHSH and LQKENI. CDR3 region: CASSSQQGGDYGYTF. In DNA, the CDR3 is TGTGCCAGCTCATCACAACAGGGTGGTGACTATGGCTACACCTTC. Variable domain in full (rest from reference TRBV18 and TRBJ1-2): NAGVMQNPRHLVRRRGQEARLRCSPMKGHSHVYWYRQLPEEGLKFMVYLQKENIIDESGMPKERFSAEFPKEGPSILRIQQVVRGDSAAYFCASSSQQGGDYGYTFGSGTRLTVV.

The gene calls are TRBV6-6 and TRBJ2-1; TRBD2 is a possible D gene (6 bases). The CDR3 spans 15 residues. The germline V gene encodes CDR1 MNHNY and CDR2 SVGAGI (reference sequence). With 2 bases removed from V and 8 bases from J, the gap between germline ends came to 16 bases. CDR3 region: CASSYGAGPMDEQFF. CDR3 coding DNA: TGTGCCAGCAGTTACGGAGCGGGCCCGATGGATGAGCAGTTCTTC.

The gene calls are TRBV6-5 and TRBJ1-3, with TRBD1 matching over 8 bases. The V segment lost 6 bases and the J segment 3 bases; nucleotides outside the gene matches: 7. There are 15 residues in the CDR3. Germline V CDR1 and CDR2: MNHEY, SVGAGI. The CDR3 loop reads CASSPGQAIGNTIYF. The CDR3 DNA follows: TGTGCCAGCAGCCCGGGACAGGCAATTGGAAACACCATATATTTT.